This T cell receptor (beta chain) was sequenced in a study of T-cell memory formation after mild COVID-19. Study conclusions and caveats: Specificity for SARS-CoV-2 was not confirmed among the second-wave clones peaking on day 37.

Notes on this clonotype: The antigen remains undetermined.

V lost 1 base and J lost 3, with 21 bases in between. The V gene's germline CDR1 is SEHNR and CDR2 FQNEAQ (reference sequence). The CDR3 loop spans 18 amino acids. Sample barcodes and UMIs were carried by the TCR alpha and TCR beta cDNA libraries that 5'RACE generated with constant-segment primers. In TCRdb, the 5' RACE reads were re-called with MiXCR into one record per CDR3 protein. This table holds approximately 480,000 distinct CDR3 sequences, 18% found once. The sample comprised PBMCs or a T cell subset sorted from them (not recorded which). This clonotype was sampled from an adult woman who had mild COVID-19 (a few samples of this study predate the infection). Cell type and time point are not known. V is TRBV7-9 and J is TRBJ1-2, with D hard to call. Written as DNA, the CDR3 is TGTGCCAGCAGCTTAGAACCCCTAGTCCTAAGGGTGGACTATGGCTACACCTTC. Its protein product is CASSLEPLVLRVDYGYTF.